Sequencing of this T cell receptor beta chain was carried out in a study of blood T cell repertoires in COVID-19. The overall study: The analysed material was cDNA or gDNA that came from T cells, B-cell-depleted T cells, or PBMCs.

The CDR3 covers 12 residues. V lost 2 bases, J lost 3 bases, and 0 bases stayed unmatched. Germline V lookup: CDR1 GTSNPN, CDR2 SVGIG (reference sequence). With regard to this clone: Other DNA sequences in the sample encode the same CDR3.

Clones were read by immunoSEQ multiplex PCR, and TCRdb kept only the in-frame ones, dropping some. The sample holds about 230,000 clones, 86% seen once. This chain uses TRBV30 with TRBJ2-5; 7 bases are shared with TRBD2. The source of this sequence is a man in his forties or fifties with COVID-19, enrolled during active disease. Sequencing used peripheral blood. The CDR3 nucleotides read TGTGCCTGGAGTCGGGGGGAAGAGACCCAGTACTTC. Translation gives CAWSRGEETQYF.